The 5 T cell receptor beta chains below all came from one sample that was sequenced in a study of beta chain features in type 1 diabetes. Overall study findings and caveats: TCRB CDR3 length was moderately but significantly reduced in all four CD4+ subsets of Type 1 diabetes patients.

No antigen has been identified for these receptors. The authors reverse transcribed all of the isolated RNA, so sequencing captured expressed TCRB transcripts. Using immunoSEQ multiplex PCR, the repertoire was profiled, and TCRdb retains in-frame clones only, with some absent. The sample has around 280,000 clones, about 15% seen once. The sequenced sample consisted of naive CD4+ T cells from blood. The receptors stem from a man between 18 and 35 years old with type 1 diabetes.

Worth noting for this clone: This sample also contains other DNA sequences that code for the same CDR3. J is TRBJ2-3 and V is TRBV7-2; 7 bases are a match to TRBD2. V shed 3 bases and J 1 base; nucleotides not matched to a gene: 4. The CDR3 totals 15 residues. Per the germline V gene, CDR1 is SGHTA and CDR2 is FQGNSA. The CDR3: CASSFRLAGTDTQYF. The CDR3 DNA reads TGTGCCAGCAGCTTTCGCCTAGCGGGCACAGATACGCAGTATTTT.

The V and J genes are TRBV4-3 and TRBJ2-1; no clear D gene. The CDR3 spans 15 residues. Germline lookup yields CDR1 LGHNA and CDR2 YSLEER. V was pared by 4 bases and J by 0 bases, with 10 bases between. Here the CDR3 DNA reads TGCGCCAGCAGCCTCGCAGGTAGCTCCTACAATGAGCAGTTCTTC. Translating gives CASSLAGSSYNEQFF.

The rearrangement uses TRBV5-4 and TRBJ2-2; TRBD2 agrees at 8 bases. The V and J ends lost 3 bases and 5 bases, in that order; junction bases with no gene match: 9. The CDR3 is made up of 16 amino acids. The germline V gene encodes CDR1 SGHNT and CDR2 YYREEE (reference sequence). The CDR3 nucleotides read TGTGCCAGCAGCTCGCTCGGGAGGGGAGGTACCGGGGAGCTGTTTTTT. Protein product: CASSSLGRGGTGELFF.

This clone was picked up a small number of times. This chain connects TRBV12-5 to TRBJ2-5; 8 bases are shared with TRBD2. J gave up 6 bases and V 5 bases, and 14 bases lay outside the gene matches. The length of the CDR3 is 16 residues. Germline values: CDR1 LGHNT, CDR2 FRNRAP. The CDR3 DNA follows: TGTGCTAGTGGTCCCCCCAGCGGGAGAGGCCGTAAGACCCAGTACTTC. Encoded protein: CASGPPSGRGRKTQYF. The entire variable domain, with the rest obtained from reference TRBV12-5 and TRBJ2-5, is as follows: DARVTQTPRHKVTEMGQEVTMRCQPILGHNTVFWYRQTMMQGLELLAYFRNRAPLDDSGMPKDRFSAEMPDATLATLKIQPSEPRDSAVYFCASGPPSGRGRKTQYFGPGTRLLVL.

This clone has only a few counts. The CDR3 spells CASSLDFQGLSSGANVLTF. For the CDR3, the DNA is TGTGCCAGCAGCTTGGATTTCCAGGGATTAAGCTCTGGGGCCAACGTCCTGACTTTC. This chain connects TRBV5-4 to TRBJ2-6; D perhaps matches TRBD1 (5 bases). This CDR3 has 19 amino acids. CDR1 SGHNT and CDR2 YYREEE come from the germline V gene (reference sequence). V was shortened by 0 bases and J by 0 bases, with 16 bases between the two germline ends.